This TCR beta chain was sequenced in a study of identical twins. Study-wide findings and caveats: Insertions were fewer in abundant cord blood beta clonotypes, whereas memory repertoires showed none of this pattern.

Addition of a universal primer site occurred through template switching, and cDNA carried unique molecular identifiers. One entry per CDR3 protein results from TCRdb running MiXCR on the 5' RACE reads. This table has around 470,000 distinct CDR3 sequences, over 12% appearing once. With regard to this clonotype: No antigen is known for it.

The junction had 11 bases not matched to a gene; V was cut back by 4 bases and J by 7 bases. The CDR3 loop spans 16 amino acids. Per germline, CDR1 LGHDT and CDR2 YNNKEL (reference sequence). These data were also filed under a second study, of yellow fever vaccine responses in identical twins.

The TCR sequence derives from a woman between 18 and 29 years old in good health. Sequencing input: CD4+ T cells sorted from blood. The V call is TRBV3-1, the J call TRBJ2-2; 8 bases align to TRBD1. CDR3 in DNA: TGTGCCAGCAGCCCGCCAAAGACAGGGGCGGGCGGGGAGCTGTTTTTT. Its protein product is CASSPPKTGAGGELFF.